This T cell receptor beta chain derives from a study of T cells in localized non-small cell lung cancer. Germline CDR1 is SGHDT and CDR2 is YYEEEE. Trimming removed 1 base at V and 3 bases at J, with 14 bases between. CDR3 length equals 15 residues. TCRdb keeps only in-frame clones here, not all; method: immunoSEQ multiplex PCR. Of 9,500 to 11,000 clones in the sample, roughly four fifths were seen once. The material was peripheral blood mononuclear cells, obtained before any cancer treatment. The V call is TRBV5-6, the J call TRBJ2-7; no definite D call. The clonotype originates from an older female donor with stage II lung adenocarcinoma. This CDR3 reads CASSLTSGSYYEQYF. The DNA for the CDR3 is TGTGCCAGCAGCTTGACGTCAGGTTCCTACTACGAGCAGTACTTC.